The clone carrying this T cell receptor (beta chain) turned up a few times. Regarding time point: healthy volunteer bleed at 2 weeks. Total RNA extraction was carried out from unfractionated whole blood. This sample was included in a study of human T cells and chemical hapten exposure. Individual cDNA molecules had unique molecular identifiers attached to them by the library. TCRdb analysed the RACE reads with MiXCR anew, one entry per CDR3 protein. The sample includes about 31,000 distinct CDR3 sequences, 6.5% to 9% seen only once; the top ten take roughly 10%. The CDR3 is 15 amino acids. V was clipped by 2 bases and J by 3 bases; unmatched bases: 6. The germline gives CDR1 MDHEN, CDR2 SYDVKM.

Sequenced: whole blood. The clonotype was recovered from a human donor in good health. Some clones in this sample may be carry-over from other donors' samples. The rearrangement joins TRBV28 to TRBJ1-1, with 7 nucleotides matching TRBD1. The chain's CDR3 is CASSLRGRRYTEAFF. In DNA, the CDR3 is TGTGCCAGCAGTTTAAGGGGGCGACGATACACTGAAGCTTTCTTT.